In its sample, the clone carrying this T cell receptor beta chain was seen once. The antigen is not known. Sequencing used immunoSEQ multiplex PCR; TCRdb keeps in-frame clones, though not all of them. The sample shows about 15,000 clones, approximately 83% of them seen only once. This specimen comes from a study of T cells in narcolepsy. Turning to the study itself: Enrolled donors included narcolepsy type 1 or type 2 patients and healthy controls.

Whole-study findings and limits: Same-patient CSF and blood CD4+ T cell clonotypes included HCRT-specific and TRIB2-specific autoreactive ones. Healthy controls reportedly lacked the autoreactive clonotypes serially found in patients' blood.

This sequence originates from a human donor in good health. Sequences were obtained from memory (CD45RA-) CD4+ T cells from blood.

CDR3 sequence reads: CASSQDRQGGRQRYF. The CDR3 DNA follows: TGTGCCAGCAGCCAAGATCGGCAGGGCGGGAGGCAGCGGTATTTT. The chain couples TRBV4-2 to TRBJ2-3; 8 bases line up with TRBD2. Germline CDR1 LGHNA, CDR2 YNFKEQ. CDR3 length equals 15 residues. Trimming took 0 bases from V and 14 from J; bases not matched to a gene: 13.